A single sample is the source of the 30 T cell receptor beta chains below, sequenced in a study of blood T cell repertoires in COVID-19. Using immunoSEQ multiplex PCR, the repertoire was profiled, and TCRdb retains in-frame clones only, with some absent. The sample lists over 150,000 clones, 85% to 90% occurring once. Material for sequencing was peripheral blood. Every receptor here comes from a woman aged 70 to 79 with COVID-19, enrolled during active disease.

This clone came up once. This chain connects TRBV4-1 to TRBJ1-6, with 10 nucleotides matching TRBD1. Germline assignment: CDR1 MGHRA and CDR2 YSYEKL. The CDR3 length is 16 residues. The V and J ends lost 3 bases and 6 bases, in that order; junction bases with no gene match: 5. The CDR3 loop reads CASSQRQGAINSPLHF. CDR3 DNA sequence: TGCGCCAGCAGCCAGAGACAGGGGGCCATTAATTCACCCCTCCACTTT.

This clone was counted a single time. This rearrangement joins TRBV30 to TRBJ2-5, with no clear D. Germline V CDR1 and CDR2: GTSNPN, SVGIG (reference sequence). This CDR3 contains 15 residues. V was cut by 0 bases and J by 5 bases, with 16 bases left in between. The CDR3 bases are TGTGCCTGGAGTGTTGGTCAGCGCACCTCGGAGACCCAGTACTTC. It is translated as CAWSVGQRTSETQYF.

The V and J genes are TRBV30 and TRBJ1-1; 7 nucleotides line up with TRBD1. Germline trimming cut 5 bases from V and 3 bases from J; bases unmatched to any gene: 6. This CDR3 region has 13 residues. Germline V gives CDR1 GTSNPN, CDR2 SVGIG (reference sequence). CDR3 sequence (DNA): TGTGCCTGGGAGACAGGGTCAGACACTGAAGCTTTCTTT. Amino acids: CAWETGSDTEAFF.

V and J are TRBV5-6 and TRBJ2-6; D perhaps matches TRBD1 (6 bases). Germline V CDR1 and CDR2: SGHDT, YYEEEE. This CDR3 comprises 16 residues. The V end lost 6 bases, the J end lost 5 bases, and 18 bases lay between the germline ends. The CDR3 loop reads CASKIYSGTRANVLTF. CDR3 DNA: TGTGCCAGCAAGATCTATTCCGGGACAAGGGCCAACGTCCTGACTTTC.

This chain links TRBV7-8 with TRBJ2-1; a weak D match, TRBD2 (7 bases). Per germline, CDR1 SGHVS and CDR2 FQNEAQ. The V and J ends lost 5 bases and 9 bases respectively, with 14 bases between them. The CDR3 consists of 13 residues. The CDR3 region is CASSRGDYGEQFF. The CDR3 DNA is TGTGCCAGCAGCAGGGGGGACTACGGTGAGCAGTTCTTC.

The rearrangement links TRBV6-1 to TRBJ1-2, with 7 bases identical to TRBD1. V dropped 3 bases and J dropped 4; count of bases not matched to a gene: 8. From germline, CDR1 is MNHNS and CDR2 SASEGT. The CDR3 has 15 amino acids. The CDR3 region is CASSEDPRGVYGYTF. DNA for the CDR3: TGTGCCAGCAGTGAGGACCCCAGGGGGGTCTATGGCTACACCTTC.

The chain combines TRBV19 with TRBJ1-4; TRBD1 might be the D (5 bases). From germline, CDR1 is LNHDA and CDR2 SQIVND (reference sequence). V dropped 9 bases and J dropped 0 bases, with 23 bases sitting between them. There are 18 residues in the CDR3. The CDR3 nucleotides read TGTGCCAGCCGCCGAGGGAGGGGCGACCGCACAACTAATGAAAAACTGTTTTTT. Translation gives CASRRGRGDRTTNEKLFF.

This chain uses TRBV14 with TRBJ2-7, with 9 bases fitting TRBD1. The CDR3 length is 14 residues. Per the germline V gene, CDR1 is SGHDN and CDR2 is FVKESK. V gave up 3 bases and J gave up 6 bases; unmatched junction bases: 6. DNA of the CDR3: TGTGCCAGCAGCCATGTGGGACAGGGCACCGAGCAGTACTTC. Translating it yields CASSHVGQGTEQYF.

This chain joins TRBV6-5 and TRBJ2-1, with TRBD2 identical over 9 bases. The CDR3 loop spans 15 amino acids. V gave up 5 bases and J gave up 9 bases; unmatched junction bases: 11. From germline, CDR1 is MNHEY and CDR2 SVGAGI. CDR3 amino acids: CASSPPGLAWSEQFF. CDR3 DNA sequence: TGTGCCAGCAGTCCTCCGGGACTAGCATGGAGTGAGCAGTTCTTC.

CDR3 protein: CASSSAGYRETQYF. In DNA, the CDR3 is TGTGCCAGCAGCTCGGCGGGCTACCGGGAGACCCAGTACTTC. The chain is built from TRBV5-8 and TRBJ2-5; maybe TRBD2 (5 bases). Per germline, CDR1 SGHTS and CDR2 YDEGEE. The CDR3 loop spans 14 amino acids. V dropped 3 bases and J dropped 5 bases, with 14 bases sitting between them.

This sequence joins TRBV7-9 and TRBJ2-7; a possible D gene is TRBD2 (5 bases). The CDR3 consists of 16 residues. Per the germline V gene, CDR1 is SEHNR and CDR2 is FQNEAQ (reference sequence). Trimming cost V 1 base and J 0 bases, with 13 bases left between them. The CDR3 DNA follows: TGTGCCAGCAGCTTAGGACCCTTGGAGGACTCCTACGAGCAGTACTTC. This sequence encodes CASSLGPLEDSYEQYF.

This chain uses TRBV6-6 with TRBJ1-5; TRBD1 might be the D (5 bases). With 5 bases removed from V and 0 bases from J, the gap between germline ends came to 17 bases. Germline values: CDR1 MNHNY, CDR2 SVGAGI (reference sequence). This CDR3 has 17 amino acids. The CDR3, as DNA: TGTGCCAGCAGTCCCCACCGTTCACAGGTTAGCAATCAGCCCCAGCATTTT. It yields the protein CASSPHRSQVSNQPQHF.

The chain joins TRBV28 to TRBJ2-5; 7 bases align to TRBD1. Germline V gene data show CDR1 as MDHEN and CDR2 as SYDVKM. This CDR3 is built from 14 residues. V lost 6 bases to trimming and J lost 4 bases; unmatched junction nucleotides: 8. The CDR3 sequence: CASSRRTGTETQYF. CDR3 in DNA: TGTGCCAGCAGCCGACGGACAGGCACAGAGACCCAGTACTTC. Full variable domain (missing parts from reference TRBV28 and TRBJ2-5): DVKVTQSSRYLVKRTGEKVFLECVQDMDHENMFWYRQDPGLGLRLIYFSYDVKMKEKGDIPEGYSVSREKKERFSLILESASTNQTSMYLCASSRRTGTETQYFGPGTRLLVL.

The chain is built from TRBV12-3 or TRBV12-4 and TRBJ1-2; 10 nucleotides match TRBD1. The V gene end was trimmed by 6 bases and the J gene end by 7 bases; junction bases not matched to a gene: 2. The CDR3 has 12 residues. CDR3 DNA sequence: TGTGCCAGCAGCCGGACAGGGGGTGGCTACACCTTC. Translated: CASSRTGGGYTF.

The V gene is TRBV5-1, the J gene TRBJ1-6; 7 positions match TRBD1. The CDR3 covers 16 residues. Germline trimming cut 1 base from V and 8 bases from J; bases unmatched to any gene: 9. CDR1 and CDR2 (germline): SGHRS, YFSETQ. The CDR3 region has the DNA TGCGCCAGCAGCTTGTACGGGACAGCCGATGATTCACCCCTCCACTTT. Amino acid sequence: CASSLYGTADDSPLHF.

The chain recombines TRBV18 with TRBJ1-4, with 7 bases aligning to TRBD1. CDR1 and CDR2 from the germline V gene are KGHSH and LQKENI. With V trimmed by 5 bases and J by 8 bases, 11 bases remained unmatched. The length of the CDR3 is 15 residues. The CDR3 loop reads CASSSTIGGEEKLFF. The CDR3 DNA follows: TGTGCCAGCTCATCTACTATAGGGGGCGAGGAAAAACTGTTTTTT.

V is TRBV30 and J is TRBJ2-7; 9 bases are shared with TRBD2. With 1 base clipped from V and 2 bases from J, the junction kept 6 bases outside the gene matches. From germline, CDR1 is GTSNPN and CDR2 SVGIG (reference sequence). CDR3 length: 15 residues. The DNA for the CDR3 is TGTGCCTGGAGTGCAACTAGCGGGCTGGCCTACGAGCAGTACTTC. Translating it yields CAWSATSGLAYEQYF.

In DNA, the CDR3 is TGTGCCATCAGGGGTGGAACAGACGACAATGAGCAGTTCTTC. Its protein product is CAIRGGTDDNEQFF. V usage is TRBV10-3 and J usage is TRBJ2-1; D unresolved. CDR3 length: 14 residues. Deletions cut 6 bases from V and 5 bases from J, with 14 bases between. The germline V gene has CDR1 ENHRY and CDR2 SYGVKD.

The V and J genes are TRBV5-1 and TRBJ2-1; TRBD2 matches at 12 bases. This CDR3 is built from 16 residues. Germline lookup yields CDR1 SGHRS and CDR2 YFSETQ. V lost 4 bases and J lost 6; bases outside the gene matches: 8. The CDR3 DNA reads TGCGCCAGCAGCCCACGGACTAGCGGGGCCTCCAATGAGCAGTTCTTC. Translating it yields CASSPRTSGASNEQFF.

This sequence joins TRBV28 and TRBJ2-1; 7 positions agree with TRBD2. The germline gives CDR1 MDHEN, CDR2 SYDVKM. J lost 5 bases, V lost 4 bases, and 5 bases had no gene match. There are 14 residues in the CDR3. CDR3 region: CASSWRERNNEQFF. The CDR3 DNA follows: TGTGCCAGCAGTTGGCGGGAGCGAAACAATGAGCAGTTCTTC.

The chain is built from TRBV19 and TRBJ1-2, with TRBD1 as a possible D gene (6 bases). The CDR3 runs 12 residues. CDR1 is LNHDA, CDR2 SQIVND, per germline (reference sequence). The ends were cut back, 7 bases at V and 5 bases at J, with 11 bases in the middle. The DNA of the CDR3 is TGTGCCAGTACTGGGACAACTTATGGCTACACCTTC. It codes for CASTGTTYGYTF. Drawing the rest from reference TRBV19 and TRBJ1-2, the complete variable domain is DGGITQSPKYLFRKEGQNVTLSCEQNLNHDAMYWYRQDPGQGLRLIYYSQIVNDFQKGDIAEGYSVSREKKESFPLTVTSAQKNPTAFYLCASTGTTYGYTFGSGTRLTVV.

This chain links TRBV14 with TRBJ1-6; tentative D call: TRBD1 (5 bases). Germline CDR1 reads SGHDN; CDR2 reads FVKESK. V was cut by 0 bases and J by 9 bases, with 15 bases left in between. The CDR3 sequence is 16 residues long. The CDR3 region has the DNA TGTGCCAGCAGCCAAGATCAACCGGGGGGAGGTTCACCCCTCCACTTT. Protein: CASSQDQPGGGSPLHF.

The chain combines TRBV27 with TRBJ1-4; D is ambiguous. Germline V lookup: CDR1 MNHEY, CDR2 SMNVEV (reference sequence). CDR3 length: 13 residues. The V gene lost 6 bases and the J gene lost 8 bases, with 13 bases spanning the gap. This chain's CDR3 is CASSGNPGEKLFF. DNA of the CDR3: TGTGCCAGCAGCGGCAACCCGGGGGAAAAACTGTTTTTT.

This clone is a singleton in its sample. V and J are TRBV2 and TRBJ2-1; 10 bases fit TRBD1. The CDR3 covers 15 residues. V dropped 4 bases and J dropped 4; count of bases not matched to a gene: 4. Germline CDR1 and CDR2: SNHLY and FYNNEI. CDR3 sequence: CASSADRGRYNEQFF. The CDR3 DNA sequence: TGTGCCAGCAGTGCCGACAGGGGGCGGTACAATGAGCAGTTCTTC.

The chain couples TRBV5-1 to TRBJ2-5, with D hard to call. V shed 0 bases and J shed 0 bases, with 6 bases lying between them. This CDR3 has 14 residues. Germline CDR1 reads SGHRS; CDR2 reads YFSETQ. The CDR3, as DNA: TGCGCCAGCAGCTTGGGGCAGTACCAAGAGACCCAGTACTTC. This encodes CASSLGQYQETQYF.

The chain uses TRBV6-5 and TRBJ2-1; the match to TRBD2 covers 10 bases. J lost 9 bases, V lost 6 bases, and 8 bases had no gene match. The CDR3 sequence is 14 residues long. Germline V gives CDR1 MNHEY, CDR2 SVGAGI. The CDR3 nucleotides are TGTGCCAGCAGGGCTAGCGGGAGTATCAGTGAGCAGTTCTTC. Translating it yields CASRASGSISEQFF.

The chain combines TRBV5-1 with TRBJ2-5; 7 bases fit TRBD1. This CDR3 comprises 16 residues. Losses at the gene ends were 4 bases for V and 1 base for J; bases not matched to a gene: 10. Germline CDR1 and CDR2: SGHRS and YFSETQ. The CDR3 here is CASSAPGTARQETQYF. CDR3 in DNA: TGCGCCAGCAGCGCCCCCGGGACAGCACGCCAAGAGACCCAGTACTTC.

V gene TRBV10-3 combines with J gene TRBJ1-2, with 11 nucleotides matching TRBD1. Germline V lookup: CDR1 ENHRY, CDR2 SYGVKD. The CDR3 has 14 residues. V shed 6 bases and J 3 bases; nucleotides not matched to a gene: 3. The CDR3, as DNA: TGTGCCATCAGGGGGACAGGGGGGGACTATGGCTACACCTTC. Protein sequence: CAIRGTGGDYGYTF.

This clone appeared a single time. This chain connects TRBV5-1 to TRBJ2-7; 7 bases line up with TRBD2. V lost 4 bases and J lost 4; bases outside the gene matches: 5. Looked up from germline, CDR1 is SGHRS and CDR2 is YFSETQ. The CDR3 length is 13 residues. The CDR3 reads CASSPRAGYEQYF. The CDR3 DNA reads as TGCGCCAGCAGCCCAAGAGCGGGATACGAGCAGTACTTC.

This chain links TRBV5-1 with TRBJ2-3; 11 nucleotides align to TRBD2. Unmatched junction bases numbered 7, after V lost 0 bases and J lost 4 bases. Looked up from germline, CDR1 is SGHRS and CDR2 is YFSETQ. The length of the CDR3 is 17 residues. CDR3 sequence reads: CASSLVTSGSSADTQYF. CDR3 DNA sequence: TGCGCCAGCAGCTTGGTAACTAGCGGGAGTTCTGCAGATACGCAGTATTTT. The full variable domain, rest sourced from reference TRBV5-1 and TRBJ2-3, is KAGVTQTPRYLIKTRGQQVTLSCSPISGHRSVSWYQQTPGQGLQFLFEYFSETQRNKGNFPGRFSGRQFSNSRSEMNVSTLELGDSALYLCASSLVTSGSSADTQYFGPGTRLTVL.